The 8 T cell receptor beta chains presented below share a single source sample, sequenced in a study of T cell responses to AZD1222 COVID-19 vaccine. The data were produced by immunoSEQ multiplex PCR, yet TCRdb's version contains in-frame clones alone and is incomplete. Among 160,000 or so clones listed, 94% were seen once. The sequences come from peripheral blood, collected 28 days after the second AZD1222 dose. These receptors came from an adult who received the AZD1222 COVID-19 vaccine.

The chain has TRBV19 and TRBJ1-1, with TRBD1 matching 9 bases. CDR1 is LNHDA and CDR2 is SQIVND in the germline V gene (reference sequence). V gave up 1 base and J gave up 0 bases; unmatched junction bases: 6. The CDR3 length is 17 residues. The CDR3 loop reads CASSIVWDRAMNTEAFF. CDR3 bases: TGTGCCAGTAGTATAGTCTGGGACAGGGCTATGAACACTGAAGCTTTCTTT.

The V and J genes are TRBV7-9 and TRBJ1-1; D not certain. CDR1 and CDR2 from the germline V gene are SEHNR and FQNEAQ (reference sequence). V was trimmed by 1 base and J by 6 bases, leaving 12 bases between them. The length of the CDR3 is 14 residues. The CDR3 spells CASSLEAPRAEAFF. The CDR3 coding sequence is TGTGCCAGCAGCTTAGAGGCTCCCCGCGCTGAAGCTTTCTTT.

The CDR3 DNA reads TGCAGCGTTAAGCCTCGGGGGATGGGGCAAATGGACGAGCAGTACTTC. This codes for CSVKPRGMGQMDEQYF. The chain links TRBV29-1 to TRBJ2-7, with D perhaps matching TRBD2 (6 bases). Trimming left V 5 bases short and J 5 bases short, with 25 bases between. The germline V gene has CDR1 SQVTM and CDR2 ANQGSEA. The CDR3 runs to 16 residues.

The V and J genes are TRBV29-1 and TRBJ2-7; the D call may be TRBD1 or TRBD2 (6 bases each). The CDR3 is made up of 13 amino acids. The germline CDR1 and CDR2 sequences are SQVTM and ANQGSEA. V lost 4 bases and J 5 bases, leaving 15 bases between the germline ends. The CDR3 sequence: CSVAFHREDEQYF. The CDR3 bases are TGCAGCGTTGCTTTTCACAGGGAGGACGAGCAGTACTTC.

This chain joins TRBV6-1 and TRBJ1-3; D is ambiguous. Trimming took 0 bases from V and 0 from J, leaving 9 bases between them. The CDR3 is 16 amino acids. CDR1 MNHNS and CDR2 SASEGT come from the germline V gene. The DNA for the CDR3 is TGTGCCAGCAGTGAAGCAAGGGTTATCTCTGGAAACACCATATATTTT. The encoded protein is CASSEARVISGNTIYF.

This chain connects TRBV13 to TRBJ1-5; D remains ambiguous. The germline gives CDR1 PRHDT, CDR2 FYEKMQ (reference sequence). This CDR3 has 12 residues. V was pared by 3 bases and J by 4 bases, with 4 bases between. The CDR3 DNA reads TGTGCCAGCAGCTTGGGAAATCAGCCCCAGCATTTT. It encodes CASSLGNQPQHF.

This chain links TRBV4-1 with TRBJ1-1; tentative D call: TRBD1 (6 bases). Germline CDR1 MGHRA, CDR2 YSYEKL. With 4 bases removed from V and 2 bases from J, the gap between germline ends came to 11 bases. CDR3 size: 14 residues. The CDR3 DNA follows: TGCGCCAGCAGCCTTTGGACAGCCAACACTGAAGCTTTCTTT. Translated: CASSLWTANTEAFF.

The chain is built from TRBV6-5 and TRBJ2-7, with 7 bases aligning to TRBD1. V lost 4 bases to trimming and J lost 5 bases; unmatched junction nucleotides: 5. CDR1 MNHEY and CDR2 SVGAGI come from the germline V gene. The CDR3 runs to 13 residues. DNA of the CDR3: TGTGCCAGCAGTTTAGACAGGGTCCACGAGCAGTACTTC. Encoded protein: CASSLDRVHEQYF.